This TCR beta chain was captured in a study of technical replicates of blood from several donors. The V and J ends lost 5 bases and 3 bases respectively, with 19 bases between them. The germline V gene has CDR1 MGHRA and CDR2 YSYEKL. The CDR3 has 16 amino acids. Generated by immunoSEQ multiplex PCR, the TCRdb table keeps only in-frame clones and is missing some. This table has some 99,000 clones, 95% appearing once. The TCR comes from a human donor in good health. The chain links TRBV4-1 to TRBJ1-2; a weak D match, TRBD1 (5 bases). The material sequenced was T cells isolated from PBMCs. CDR3 sequence (DNA): TGCGCCAGCAGCAAGGTGGGAGGCGGCAGGGACTATGGCTACACCTTC. It yields the protein CASSKVGGGRDYGYTF.